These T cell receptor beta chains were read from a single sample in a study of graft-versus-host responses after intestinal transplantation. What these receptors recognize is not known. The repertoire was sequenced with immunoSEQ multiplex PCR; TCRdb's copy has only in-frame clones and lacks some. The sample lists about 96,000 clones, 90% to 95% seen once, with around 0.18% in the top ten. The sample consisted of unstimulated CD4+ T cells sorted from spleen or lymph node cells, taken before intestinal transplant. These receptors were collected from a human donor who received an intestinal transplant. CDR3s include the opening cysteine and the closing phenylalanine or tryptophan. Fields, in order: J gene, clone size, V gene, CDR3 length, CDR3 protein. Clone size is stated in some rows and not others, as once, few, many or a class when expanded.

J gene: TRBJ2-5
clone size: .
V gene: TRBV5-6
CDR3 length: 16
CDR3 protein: CASSLGTAGGAETQYF

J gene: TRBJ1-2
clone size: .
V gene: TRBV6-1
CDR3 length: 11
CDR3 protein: CASSDRVGYTF

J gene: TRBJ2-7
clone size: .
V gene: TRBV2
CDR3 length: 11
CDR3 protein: CASSSERAAPF

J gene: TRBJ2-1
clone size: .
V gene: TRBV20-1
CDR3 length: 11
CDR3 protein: CSARSGSQQFF

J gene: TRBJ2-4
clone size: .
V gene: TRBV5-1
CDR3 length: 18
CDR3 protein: CASSSKAGGPGGKNIQYF

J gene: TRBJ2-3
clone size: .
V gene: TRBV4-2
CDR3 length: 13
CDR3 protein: CASSSSTAGTQYF

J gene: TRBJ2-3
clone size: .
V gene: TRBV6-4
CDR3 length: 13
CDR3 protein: CASSPGFTDTQYF

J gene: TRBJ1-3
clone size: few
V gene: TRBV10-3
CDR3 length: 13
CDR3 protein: CAISDPGNRAIYF

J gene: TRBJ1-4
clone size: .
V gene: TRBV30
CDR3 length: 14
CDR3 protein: CAWSAQGAVGKLFF

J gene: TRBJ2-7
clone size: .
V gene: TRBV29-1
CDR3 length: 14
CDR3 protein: CSVEDEDRGYEQYF

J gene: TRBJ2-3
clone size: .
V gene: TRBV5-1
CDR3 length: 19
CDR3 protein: CASSRGLAGVESPTDTQYF

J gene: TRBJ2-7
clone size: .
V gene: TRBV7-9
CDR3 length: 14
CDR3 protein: CASSLKGGNYEQYF

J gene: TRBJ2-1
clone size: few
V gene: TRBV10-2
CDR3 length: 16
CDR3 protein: CASRAGRGSSYNEQFF

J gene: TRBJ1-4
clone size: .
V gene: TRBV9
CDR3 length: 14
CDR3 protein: CASSVAPGEGKLFF

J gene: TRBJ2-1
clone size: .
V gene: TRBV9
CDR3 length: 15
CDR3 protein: CASSVGQGGGNEQFF

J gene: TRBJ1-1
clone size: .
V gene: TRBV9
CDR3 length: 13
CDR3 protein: CASSAQGWTEAFF

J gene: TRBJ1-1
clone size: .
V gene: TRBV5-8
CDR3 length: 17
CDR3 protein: CASSPHRRDRGNTEAFF

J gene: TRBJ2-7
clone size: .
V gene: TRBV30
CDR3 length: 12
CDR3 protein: CAWSVQFYEQYF

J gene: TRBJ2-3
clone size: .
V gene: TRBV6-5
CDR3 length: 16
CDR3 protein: CASSYQIVNPTDTQYF

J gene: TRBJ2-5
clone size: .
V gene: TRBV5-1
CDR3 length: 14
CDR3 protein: CASSFSDSQETQYF

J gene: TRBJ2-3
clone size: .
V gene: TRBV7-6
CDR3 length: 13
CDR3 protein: CASSRGQPDTQYF

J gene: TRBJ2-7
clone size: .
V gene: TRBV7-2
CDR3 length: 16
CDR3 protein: CASSYPGTSGGRKQYF

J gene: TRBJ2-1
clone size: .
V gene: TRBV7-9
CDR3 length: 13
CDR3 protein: CASSSRGGDEQFF

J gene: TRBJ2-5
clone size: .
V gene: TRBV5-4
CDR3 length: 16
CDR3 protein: CASSSLAGTAQETQYF

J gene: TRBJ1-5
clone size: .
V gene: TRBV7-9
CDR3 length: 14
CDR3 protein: CASRPAAENQPQHF

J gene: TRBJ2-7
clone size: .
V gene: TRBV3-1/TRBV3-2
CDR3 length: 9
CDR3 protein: CASPYEQYF

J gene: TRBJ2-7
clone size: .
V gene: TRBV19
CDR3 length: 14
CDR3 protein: CASSRGQNSYEQYF

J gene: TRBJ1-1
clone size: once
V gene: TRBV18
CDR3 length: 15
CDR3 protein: CASSPPGGGRTEAFF

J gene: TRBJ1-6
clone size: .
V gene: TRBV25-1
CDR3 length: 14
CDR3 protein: CASSEYREGSPLHF

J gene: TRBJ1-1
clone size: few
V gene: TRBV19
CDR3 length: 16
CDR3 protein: CASTQWGDRENTEAFF

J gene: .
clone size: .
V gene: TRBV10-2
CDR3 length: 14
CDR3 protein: CASTTKNQGYEQYF

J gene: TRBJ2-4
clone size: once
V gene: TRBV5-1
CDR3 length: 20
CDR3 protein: CASSPRPGTSGRGAKNIQYF

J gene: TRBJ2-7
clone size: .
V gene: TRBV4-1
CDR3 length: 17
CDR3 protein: CASSQVFQGGLRYEQYF

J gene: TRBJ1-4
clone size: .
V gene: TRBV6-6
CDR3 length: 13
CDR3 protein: CASNDRAGRELFF

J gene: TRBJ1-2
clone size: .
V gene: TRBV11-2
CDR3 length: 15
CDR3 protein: CASSLEAVGLSGYTF

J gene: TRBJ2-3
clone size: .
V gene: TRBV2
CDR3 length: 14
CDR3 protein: CASLLAGGVDTQYF

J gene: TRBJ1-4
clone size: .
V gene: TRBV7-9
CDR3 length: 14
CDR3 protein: CASSKTGGWEKLFF

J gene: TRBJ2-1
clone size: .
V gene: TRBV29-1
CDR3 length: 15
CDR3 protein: CSVEEAGVRGNEQFF

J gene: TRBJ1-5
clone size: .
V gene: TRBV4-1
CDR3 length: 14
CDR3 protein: CASSQEGGDQPQHF

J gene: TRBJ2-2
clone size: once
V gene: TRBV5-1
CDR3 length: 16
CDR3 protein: CASSRTDPANTGELFF

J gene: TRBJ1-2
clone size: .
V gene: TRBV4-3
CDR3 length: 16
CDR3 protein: CASSQDQGDREDGYTF

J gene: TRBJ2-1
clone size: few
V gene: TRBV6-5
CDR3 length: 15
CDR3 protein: CASSISGGAYNEQFF

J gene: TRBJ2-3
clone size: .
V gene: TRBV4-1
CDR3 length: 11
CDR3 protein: CASSQASRQYF

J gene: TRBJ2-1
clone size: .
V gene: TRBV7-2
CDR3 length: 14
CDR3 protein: CASSLLSGGLVGFF